These 8 T cell receptor delta chains originate from one sample sequenced in a study of Vδ1+ human thymocytes. Study-wide results and limits: Highly polyclonal TRG and TRD repertoires with Gaussian CDR3 length distributions appeared in thymus.

No antigen is known for these receptors. Extracted RNA was reverse transcribed into cDNA. Multiplex PCR used pooled V-gene forward primers and a constant-region reverse primer to amplify CDR3s. TCRdb reanalysed the multiplex PCR reads via CATT. The repertoire holds approximately 19,000 delta-chain clones, with more than 8% as singletons. Sequencing used Vdelta1+ gamma-delta thymocytes from the thymus. Subset indicated: FACS-sorted CD3+ TCRalphabeta- TCRVdelta1+ TCRVdelta2- thymocytes. The receptor source for this set is a child less than two years old who had congenital heart surgery.

The rearrangement uses TRDV1 and TRDJ1; 9 bases map to TRDD3. As TCRdb names no J gene, one was assigned here on the basis of a DNA match to germline. The CDR3 sequence is 20 residues long. Germline CDR1 and CDR2: TSWWSYY and QGS. The J segment lost 4 bases and the V segment lost 0 bases, leaving 18 bases of the junction unmatched. In DNA form, the CDR3 reads TGTGCTCTTGGGGAACTAGGCAAGGACAATGGGGATACGGAGCTCGATAAACTCATCTTT. Translating gives CALGELGKDNGDTELDKLIF.

This clone was seen only a few times. This sample also contains other DNA sequences that code for the same CDR3. The chain has TRDV1 and TRDJ1, with 7 bases that match TRDD3. Per the germline V gene, CDR1 is TSWWSYY and CDR2 is QGS. With V trimmed by 2 bases and J by 0 bases, 9 bases remained unmatched. The CDR3 loop spans 17 amino acids. CDR3 DNA: TGTGCTCTTGGGGAAGTTGGGATACAGGAGGACACCGATAAACTCATCTTT. Residues: CALGEVGIQEDTDKLIF.

The J gene is TRDJ1, the V gene TRDV2, with D possibly being TRDD3 (6 bases). V was cut by 3 bases and J by 8 bases, with 24 bases left in between. Germline V gives CDR1 GEAIGNYY, CDR2 EKD. The CDR3 is 16 residues long. CDR3 region: CACDQGIQGDSGKLIF. The CDR3 nucleotides are TGTGCCTGTGACCAGGGGATTCAAGGGGATTCTGGGAAACTCATCTTT.

V is TRDV1 and J is TRDJ1; maybe TRDD3 (5 bases). CDR3 length: 18 residues. Germline CDR1 and CDR2: TSWWSYY and QGS. Trimming took 5 bases from V and 1 from J, leaving 23 bases between them. The CDR3 nucleotides are TGTGCTCTTGGGAAGGGACTCTGCTCGGGGGCTACCACCGATAAACTCATCTTT. Protein: CALGKGLCSGATTDKLIF.

The rearrangement uses TRDV1 and TRDJ1; D may be TRDD3 (7 bases). The J gene, absent from TCRdb, was called here by matching the DNA to germline. The V gene lost 3 bases and the J gene lost 0 bases, with 17 bases spanning the gap. This CDR3 contains 17 residues. Germline CDR1 TSWWSYY, CDR2 QGS. Here the CDR3 DNA reads TGTGCTCTTGGGGATAATCCTACTGGGGAGTACACCGATAAACTCATCTTT. Its protein is CALGDNPTGEYTDKLIF.

This clone was seen more than once but under ten times. The rearrangement joins TRDV1 to TRDJ1; 7 nucleotides align to TRDD3. This CDR3 contains 20 residues. With V trimmed by 5 bases and J by 4 bases, 25 bases remained unmatched. Germline CDR1 is TSWWSYY and CDR2 is QGS. CDR3 DNA: TGTGCTCTTGGGTGGACTTCCGGTTGTCTGGGGGCTGCACAAGACGATAAACTCATCTTT. Translated, it gives CALGWTSGCLGAAQDDKLIF.

The table lists this clone with a few counts. This rearrangement joins TRDV1 to TRDJ1, with D possibly being TRDD3 (6 bases). CDR3 size: 16 residues. V lost 0 bases, J lost 0 bases, and 11 bases lay in between. CDR1 is TSWWSYY, CDR2 QGS, per germline. The CDR3 protein is CALGELTGIYTDKLIF. DNA of the CDR3: TGTGCTCTTGGGGAACTCACGGGGATCTACACCGATAAACTCATCTTT.

The chain joins TRDV1 to TRDJ1; D remains unclear. Between the trimmed V and J ends, which lost 4 bases and 0 bases, there was a span of 30 bases. CDR3 length: 21 residues. Germline-derived CDR1 and CDR2 are TSWWSYY and QGS. CDR3 coding DNA: TGTGCTCTTGGGGGTAGACGAACCGTAGTACACCGACCCACCCACACCGATAAACTCATCTTT. Translation gives CALGGRRTVVHRPTHTDKLIF.